A selection of T cell receptor beta chains follows, all from one sample in a study of beta chain features in type 1 diabetes. The assay was immunoSEQ multiplex PCR, and TCRdb's table has in-frame clones only and misses some. The sample includes roughly 500,000 clones, over 10% of them seen just once. The sequencing sample was made of naive CD4+ T cells from blood. These receptor sequences come from a woman aged 18-29 years in good health. The CDR3 runs from the conserved cysteine through the conserved F or W. D genes are given only for firm matches. Clone size, where shown, is once, few, many, or a class for clones that have expanded.

TRBJ2-4	.	TRBV10-3	.	TGTGCCATCAGTGATCAGGGCCAGACAGGTCCCAACATTCAGTACTTC	CAISDQGQTGPNIQYF
TRBJ2-2	.	TRBV9	.	TGTGCCAGCAGCGTAGTAGTAACCGGGGAGCTGTTTTTT	CASSVVVTGELFF
TRBJ1-5	.	TRBV4-2	TRBD1	TGTGCCAGCAGCCAAGATCAGGAAGGGGGCTATAGCAATCAGCCCCAGCATTTT	CASSQDQEGGYSNQPQHF
TRBJ1-5	few	TRBV9	TRBD1	TGTGCCAGCAGCTCCGGGACAGGCGATAAGCCCCAGCATTTT	CASSSGTGDKPQHF
TRBJ2-7	.	TRBV27	.	TGTGCCAGCAGATATGACAGGCACAGGTCCTACGAGCAGTACTTC	CASRYDRHRSYEQYF
TRBJ2-6	few	TRBV7-8	.	TGTGCCAGCAGCTCCAAGACAGGCTCTGGGGCCAACGTCCTGACTTTC	CASSSKTGSGANVLTF
TRBJ2-5	few	TRBV4-2	.	TGTGCCAGCAGCCGGAGGACGAGCCCGGGGGAGACCCAGTACTTC	CASSRRTSPGETQYF
TRBJ1-3	.	TRBV4-2	.	TGTGCCAGCAGCCTGCGGCCCAGCTCTGGAAACACCATATATTTT	CASSLRPSSGNTIYF
TRBJ2-5	few	TRBV4-1	TRBD2	TGCGCCAGCAGCCAAGCTGCCGGGAGGGAGACCCAGTACTTC	CASSQAAGRETQYF
TRBJ2-1	.	TRBV18	.	TGTGCCAGCTCACCAGGCCAGGGCTCCTACAATGAGCAGTTCTTC	CASSPGQGSYNEQFF
TRBJ2-1	.	TRBV4-2	TRBD2	TGTGCCAGCAGCCAAGGAAGCGGGGGCCGGAATGAGCAGTTCTTC	CASSQGSGGRNEQFF
TRBJ2-1	few	TRBV7-2	.	TGTGCCAGCAGCTTATTCCTAGACAATGAGCAGTTCTTC	CASSLFLDNEQFF
TRBJ2-3	few	TRBV9	.	TGTGCCAGCAGCGGGGAAAACGGGGCGGTCAAAGATACGCAGTATTTT	CASSGENGAVKDTQYF
TRBJ2-7	.	TRBV7-2	.	TGTGCCAGCAGCTTAGTTTACGAGCAGTACTTC	CASSLVYEQYF
TRBJ1-1	.	TRBV7-9	.	TGTGCCAGCAGCCCTGGGGGGGCCGCTTTCTTT	CASSPGGAAFF
TRBJ1-2	few	TRBV20-1	TRBD1	TGCAGTGCTCTACAGGGGCGCGGCTACACCTTC	CSALQGRGYTF
TRBJ1-2	few	TRBV2	.	TGTGCCAGCAGCCCAGGGCTATATGGCTACACCTTC	CASSPGLYGYTF
TRBJ2-1	once	TRBV28	.	TGTGCCAGCAGTTTAGGACGGAAAAAGCAGTTCTTC	CASSLGRKKQFF
TRBJ1-5	.	TRBV28	.	TGTGCCAGCAGTTTGTCACACGGCTCGTATCAGCCCCAGCATTTT	CASSLSHGSYQPQHF
TRBJ2-7	few	TRBV9	TRBD1	TGTGCCAGCAGCGAAGGACAGGGGTTCCACGAGCAGTACTTC	CASSEGQGFHEQYF
TRBJ1-5	.	TRBV7-9	.	TGTGCCAGCAGCTCATATCTGGAGCCCCAGCATTTT	CASSSYLEPQHF
TRBJ1-2	.	TRBV30	.	TGTGCCTGGTCACTCGGGACTAACTATGGCTACACCTTC	CAWSLGTNYGYTF
TRBJ1-2	.	TRBV10-3	.	TGTGCCATCAGTGAGCCTGAGGCACGATCATACGGCTACACCTTC	CAISEPEARSYGYTF
TRBJ2-3	few	TRBV29-1	TRBD2	TGCAGCGCCATCAGCCGAATTAGCGGGTCGACAGATACGCAGTATTTT	CSAISRISGSTDTQYF
TRBJ2-1	.	TRBV7-9	TRBD2	TGTGCCAGCAGCTTAGTCGCCTTGCGGGAGACGATCAATGAGCAGTTCTTC	CASSLVALRETINEQFF
TRBJ2-2	.	TRBV18	TRBD1	TGTGCCAGCTCACGACCCGGGACAGGGGACACCGGGGAGCTGTTTTTT	CASSRPGTGDTGELFF